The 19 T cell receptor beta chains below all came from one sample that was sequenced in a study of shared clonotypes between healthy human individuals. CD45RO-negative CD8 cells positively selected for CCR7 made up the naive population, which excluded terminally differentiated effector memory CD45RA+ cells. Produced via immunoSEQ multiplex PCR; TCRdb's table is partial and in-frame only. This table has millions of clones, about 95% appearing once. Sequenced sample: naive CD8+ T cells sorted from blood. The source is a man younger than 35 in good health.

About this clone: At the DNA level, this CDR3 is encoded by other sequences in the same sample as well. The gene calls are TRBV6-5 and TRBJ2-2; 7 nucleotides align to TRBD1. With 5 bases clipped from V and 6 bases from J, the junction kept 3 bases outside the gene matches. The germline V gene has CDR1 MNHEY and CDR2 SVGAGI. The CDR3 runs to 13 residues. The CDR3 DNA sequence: TGTGCCAGCAGTGAACAGGGGTCCGGGGAGCTGTTTTTT. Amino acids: CASSEQGSGELFF.

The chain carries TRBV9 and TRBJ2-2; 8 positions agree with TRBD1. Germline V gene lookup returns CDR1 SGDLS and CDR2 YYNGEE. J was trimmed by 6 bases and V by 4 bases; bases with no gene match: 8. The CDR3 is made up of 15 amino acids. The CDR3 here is CASSTRDRPSGELFF. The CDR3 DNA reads TGTGCCAGCAGCACTCGGGACAGGCCATCCGGGGAGCTGTTTTTT.

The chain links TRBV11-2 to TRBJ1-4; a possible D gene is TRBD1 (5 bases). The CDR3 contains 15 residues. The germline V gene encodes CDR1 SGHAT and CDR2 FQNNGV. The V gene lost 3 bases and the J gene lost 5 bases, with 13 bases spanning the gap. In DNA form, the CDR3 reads TGTGCCAGCAGCTTGGGACCCCGAGTAAATGAAAAACTGTTTTTT. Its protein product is CASSLGPRVNEKLFF.

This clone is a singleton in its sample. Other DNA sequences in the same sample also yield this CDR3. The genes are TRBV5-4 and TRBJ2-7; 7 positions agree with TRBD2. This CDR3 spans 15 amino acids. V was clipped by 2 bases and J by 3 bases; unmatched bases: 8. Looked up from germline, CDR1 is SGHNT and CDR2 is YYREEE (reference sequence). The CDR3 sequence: CASSFQGGSVYEQYF. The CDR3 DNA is TGTGCCAGCAGCTTTCAGGGCGGGAGCGTCTACGAGCAGTACTTC.

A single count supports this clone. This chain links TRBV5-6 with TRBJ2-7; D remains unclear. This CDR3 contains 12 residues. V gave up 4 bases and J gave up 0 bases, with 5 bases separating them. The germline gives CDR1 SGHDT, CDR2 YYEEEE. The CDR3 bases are TGTGCCAGCAGCATCGGCTCCTACGAGCAGTACTTC. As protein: CASSIGSYEQYF.

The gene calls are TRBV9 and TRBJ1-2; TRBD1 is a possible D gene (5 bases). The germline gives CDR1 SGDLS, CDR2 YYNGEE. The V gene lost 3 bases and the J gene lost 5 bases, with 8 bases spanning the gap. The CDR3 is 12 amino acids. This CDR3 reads CASSEGLYGYTF. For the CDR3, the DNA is TGTGCCAGCAGCGAGGGGTTGTATGGCTACACCTTC.

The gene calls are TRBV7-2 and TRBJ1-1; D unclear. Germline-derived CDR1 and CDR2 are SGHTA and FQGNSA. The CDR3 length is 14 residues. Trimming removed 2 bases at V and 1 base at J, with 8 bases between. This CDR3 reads CASSLFVENTEAFF. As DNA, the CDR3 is TGTGCCAGCAGCTTATTCGTGGAGAACACTGAAGCTTTCTTT.

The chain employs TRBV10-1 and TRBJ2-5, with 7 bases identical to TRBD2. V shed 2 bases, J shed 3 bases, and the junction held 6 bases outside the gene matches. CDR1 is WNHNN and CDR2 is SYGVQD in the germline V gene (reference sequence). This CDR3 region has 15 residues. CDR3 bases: TGCGCCAGCAGTGAGACCGGGGAGGGAGAAGAGACCCAGTACTTC. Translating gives CASSETGEGEETQYF.

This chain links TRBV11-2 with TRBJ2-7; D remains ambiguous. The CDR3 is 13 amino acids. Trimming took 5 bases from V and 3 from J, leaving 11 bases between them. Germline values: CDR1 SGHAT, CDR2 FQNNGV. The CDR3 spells CASSPGGDYEQYF. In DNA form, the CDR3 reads TGTGCCAGCAGCCCAGGTGGGGACTACGAGCAGTACTTC.

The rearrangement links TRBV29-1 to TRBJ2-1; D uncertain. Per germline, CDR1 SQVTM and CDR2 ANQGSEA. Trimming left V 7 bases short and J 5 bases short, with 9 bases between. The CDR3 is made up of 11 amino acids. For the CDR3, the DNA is TGCAGCGCGGCCTTAAACAATGAGCAGTTCTTC. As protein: CSAALNNEQFF.

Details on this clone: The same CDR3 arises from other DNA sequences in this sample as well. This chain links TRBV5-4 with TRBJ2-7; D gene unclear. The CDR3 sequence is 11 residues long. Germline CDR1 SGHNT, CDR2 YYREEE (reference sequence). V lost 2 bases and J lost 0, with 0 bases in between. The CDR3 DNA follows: TGTGCCAGCAGCTTCTCCTACGAGCAGTACTTC. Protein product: CASSFSYEQYF.

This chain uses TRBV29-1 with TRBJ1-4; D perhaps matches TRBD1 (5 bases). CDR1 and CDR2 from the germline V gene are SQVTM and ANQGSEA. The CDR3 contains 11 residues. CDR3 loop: CAVGRDEKLFF. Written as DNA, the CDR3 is TGCGCAGTGGGGCGGGATGAAAAACTGTTTTTT. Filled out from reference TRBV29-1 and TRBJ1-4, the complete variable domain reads SAVISQKPSRDICQRGTSLTIQCQVDSQVTMMFWYRQQPGQSLTLIATANQGSEATYESGFVIDKFPISRPNLTFSTLTVSNMSPEDSSIYLCAVGRDEKLFFGSGTQLSVL.

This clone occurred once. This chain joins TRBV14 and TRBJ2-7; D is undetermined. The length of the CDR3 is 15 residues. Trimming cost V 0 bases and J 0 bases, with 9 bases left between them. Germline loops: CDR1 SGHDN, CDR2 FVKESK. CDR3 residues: CASSQDGWTSYEQYF. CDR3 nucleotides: TGTGCCAGCAGCCAAGATGGGTGGACCTCCTACGAGCAGTACTTC.

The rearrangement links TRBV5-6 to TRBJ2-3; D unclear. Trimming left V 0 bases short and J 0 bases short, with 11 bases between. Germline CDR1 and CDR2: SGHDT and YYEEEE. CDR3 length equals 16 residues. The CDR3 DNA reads TGTGCCAGCAGCTTGGCAACGGAAATTAGCACAGATACGCAGTATTTT. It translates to CASSLATEISTDTQYF.

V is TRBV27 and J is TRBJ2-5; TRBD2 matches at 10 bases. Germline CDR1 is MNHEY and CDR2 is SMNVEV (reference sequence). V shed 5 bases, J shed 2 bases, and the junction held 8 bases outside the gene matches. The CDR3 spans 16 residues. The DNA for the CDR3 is TGTGCCAGCAGTCCCACTAGCGGGGTACCTCAAGAGACCCAGTACTTC. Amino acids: CASSPTSGVPQETQYF.

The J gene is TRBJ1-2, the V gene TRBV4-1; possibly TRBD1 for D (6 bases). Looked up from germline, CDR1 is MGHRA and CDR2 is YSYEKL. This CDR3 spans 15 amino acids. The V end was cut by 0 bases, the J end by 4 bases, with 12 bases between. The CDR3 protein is CASSQDGLGAYGYTF. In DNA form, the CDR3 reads TGCGCCAGCAGCCAAGATGGGTTGGGGGCCTATGGCTACACCTTC.

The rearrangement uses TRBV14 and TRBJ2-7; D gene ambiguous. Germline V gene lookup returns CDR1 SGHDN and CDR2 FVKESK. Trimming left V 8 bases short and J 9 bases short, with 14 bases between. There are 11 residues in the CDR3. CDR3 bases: TGTGCCAGCGGCGATTCAGGTTGGCAGTACTTC. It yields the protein CASGDSGWQYF.

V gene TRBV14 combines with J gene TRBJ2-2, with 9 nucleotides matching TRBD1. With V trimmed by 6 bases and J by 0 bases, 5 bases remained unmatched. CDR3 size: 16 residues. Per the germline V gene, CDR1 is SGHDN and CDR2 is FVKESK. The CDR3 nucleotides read TGTGCCAGCAGTACAGGGGGCAGACCGAACACCGGGGAGCTGTTTTTT. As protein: CASSTGGRPNTGELFF.

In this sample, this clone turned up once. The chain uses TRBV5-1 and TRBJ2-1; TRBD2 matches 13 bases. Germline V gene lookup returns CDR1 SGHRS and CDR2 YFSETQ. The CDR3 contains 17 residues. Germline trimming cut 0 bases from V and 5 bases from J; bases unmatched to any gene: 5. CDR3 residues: CASSLGVLAGGDNEQFF. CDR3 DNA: TGCGCCAGCAGCTTGGGGGTACTAGCGGGAGGGGACAATGAGCAGTTCTTC.